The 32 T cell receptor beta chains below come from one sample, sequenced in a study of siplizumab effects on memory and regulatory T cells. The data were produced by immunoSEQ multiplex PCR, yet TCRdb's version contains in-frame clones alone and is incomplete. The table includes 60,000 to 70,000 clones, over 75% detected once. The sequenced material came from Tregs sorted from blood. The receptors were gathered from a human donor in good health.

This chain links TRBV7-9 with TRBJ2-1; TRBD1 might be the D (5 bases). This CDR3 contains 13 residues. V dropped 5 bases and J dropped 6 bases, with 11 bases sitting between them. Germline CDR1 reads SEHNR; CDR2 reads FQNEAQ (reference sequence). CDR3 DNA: TGTGCCAGCAGCCCTACAGGTGGCAATGAGCAGTTCTTC. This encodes CASSPTGGNEQFF.

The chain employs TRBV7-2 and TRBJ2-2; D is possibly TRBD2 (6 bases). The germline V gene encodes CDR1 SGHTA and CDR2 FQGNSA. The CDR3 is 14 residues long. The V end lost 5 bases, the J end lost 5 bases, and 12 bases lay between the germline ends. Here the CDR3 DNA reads TGTGCCAGCAGCCGGGGGAGTGGAACCGGGGAGCTGTTTTTT. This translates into CASSRGSGTGELFF.

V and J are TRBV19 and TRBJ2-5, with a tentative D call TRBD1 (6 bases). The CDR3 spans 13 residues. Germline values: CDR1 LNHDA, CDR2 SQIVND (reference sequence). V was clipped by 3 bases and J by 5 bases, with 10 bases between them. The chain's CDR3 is CASSIAGDETQYF. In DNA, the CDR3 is TGTGCCAGTAGTATCGCAGGGGATGAGACCCAGTACTTC. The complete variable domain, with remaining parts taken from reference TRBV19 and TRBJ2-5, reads DGGITQSPKYLFRKEGQNVTLSCEQNLNHDAMYWYRQDPGQGLRLIYYSQIVNDFQKGDIAEGYSVSREKKESFPLTVTSAQKNPTAFYLCASSIAGDETQYFGPGTRLLVL.

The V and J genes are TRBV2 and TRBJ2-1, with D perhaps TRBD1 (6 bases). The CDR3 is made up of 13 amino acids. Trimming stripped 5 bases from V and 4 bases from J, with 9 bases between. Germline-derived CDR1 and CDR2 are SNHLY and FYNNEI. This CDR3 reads CASSSQGYNEQFF. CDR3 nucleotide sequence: TGTGCCAGCAGTTCACAGGGATACAATGAGCAGTTCTTC. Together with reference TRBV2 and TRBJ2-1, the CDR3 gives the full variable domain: EPEVTQTPSHQVTQMGQEVILRCVPISNHLYFYWYRQILGQKVEFLVSFYNNEISEKSEIFDDQFSVERPDGSNFTLKIRSTKLEDSAMYFCASSSQGYNEQFFGPGTRLTVL.

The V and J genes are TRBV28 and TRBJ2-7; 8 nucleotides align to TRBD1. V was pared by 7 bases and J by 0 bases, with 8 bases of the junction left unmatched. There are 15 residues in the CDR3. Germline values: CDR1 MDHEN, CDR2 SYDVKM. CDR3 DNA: TGTGCCAGCATCTCCAACAGGGGGGTCTCCTACGAGCAGTACTTC. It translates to CASISNRGVSYEQYF.

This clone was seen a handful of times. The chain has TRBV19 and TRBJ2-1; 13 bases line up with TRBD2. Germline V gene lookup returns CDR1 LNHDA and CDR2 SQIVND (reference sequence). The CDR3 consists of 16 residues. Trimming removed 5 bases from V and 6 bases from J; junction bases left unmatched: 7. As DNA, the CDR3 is TGTGCCAGTAGTGACAGAAGGACTAGCGGGAGCAATGAGCAGTTCTTC. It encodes CASSDRRTSGSNEQFF.

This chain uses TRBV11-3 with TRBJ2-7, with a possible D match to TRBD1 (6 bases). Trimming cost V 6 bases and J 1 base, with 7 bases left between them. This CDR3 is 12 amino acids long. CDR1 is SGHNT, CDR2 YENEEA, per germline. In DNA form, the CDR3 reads TGTGCCAGCAGGGACAGATCCTACGAGCAGTACTTC. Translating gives CASRDRSYEQYF.

In DNA, the CDR3 is TGTGCCTGGACCCACAAAGGACAGGGAGGCGCTGAAGCTTTCTTT. It is translated as CAWTHKGQGGAEAFF. The J gene is TRBJ1-1, the V gene TRBV30, with 8 bases matching TRBD1. CDR3 length: 15 residues. J lost 6 bases, V lost 4 bases, and 13 bases had no gene match. Germline V gene lookup returns CDR1 GTSNPN and CDR2 SVGIG (reference sequence).

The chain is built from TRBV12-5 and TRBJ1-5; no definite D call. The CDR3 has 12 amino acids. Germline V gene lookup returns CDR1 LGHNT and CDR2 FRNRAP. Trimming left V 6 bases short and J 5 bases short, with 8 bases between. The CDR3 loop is CASGPEDQPQHF. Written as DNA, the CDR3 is TGTGCTAGTGGCCCAGAGGATCAGCCCCAGCATTTT.

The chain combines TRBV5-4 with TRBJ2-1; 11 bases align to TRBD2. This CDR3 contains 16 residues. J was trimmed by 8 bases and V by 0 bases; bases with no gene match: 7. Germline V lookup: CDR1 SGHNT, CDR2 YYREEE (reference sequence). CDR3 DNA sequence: TGTGCCAGCAGCTTGGACTTAGCGGGAGGGTGGGATGAGCAGTTCTTC. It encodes CASSLDLAGGWDEQFF.

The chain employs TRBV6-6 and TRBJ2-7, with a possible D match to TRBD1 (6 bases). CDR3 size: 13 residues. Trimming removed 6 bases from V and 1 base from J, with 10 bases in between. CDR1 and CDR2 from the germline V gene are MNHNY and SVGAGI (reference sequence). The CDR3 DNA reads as TGTGCCAGCAGCAATACAGGGTCCTACGAGCAGTACTTC. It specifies CASSNTGSYEQYF.

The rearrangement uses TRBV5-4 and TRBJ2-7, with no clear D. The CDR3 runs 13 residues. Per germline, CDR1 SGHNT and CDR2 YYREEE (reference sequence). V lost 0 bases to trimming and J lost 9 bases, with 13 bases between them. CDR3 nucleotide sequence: TGTGCCAGCAGCTTGGTTACTGGGGAAGGGCAGTACTTC. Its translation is CASSLVTGEGQYF.

This CDR3 reads CASSALGAGGDTQYF. CDR3 DNA: TGTGCCAGTAGTGCGCTCGGCGCAGGGGGAGATACGCAGTATTTT. This sequence joins TRBV19 and TRBJ2-3; 7 bases align to TRBD1. Per germline, CDR1 LNHDA and CDR2 SQIVND (reference sequence). CDR3 length: 15 amino acids. With 5 bases clipped from V and 5 bases from J, the junction kept 10 bases outside the gene matches.

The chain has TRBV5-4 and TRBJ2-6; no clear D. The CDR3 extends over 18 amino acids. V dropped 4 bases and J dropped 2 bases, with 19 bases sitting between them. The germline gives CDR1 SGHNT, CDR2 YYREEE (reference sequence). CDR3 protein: CASSIGRFGLTGANVLTF. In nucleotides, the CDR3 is TGTGCCAGCAGCATTGGCAGGTTTGGGTTGACTGGGGCCAACGTCCTGACTTTC.

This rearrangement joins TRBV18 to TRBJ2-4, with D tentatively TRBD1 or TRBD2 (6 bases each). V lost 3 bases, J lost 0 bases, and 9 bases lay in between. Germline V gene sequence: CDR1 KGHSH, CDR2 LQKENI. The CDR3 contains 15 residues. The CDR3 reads CASSPGGRAKNIQYF. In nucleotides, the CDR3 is TGTGCCAGCTCACCTGGGGGGCGAGCCAAAAACATTCAGTACTTC.

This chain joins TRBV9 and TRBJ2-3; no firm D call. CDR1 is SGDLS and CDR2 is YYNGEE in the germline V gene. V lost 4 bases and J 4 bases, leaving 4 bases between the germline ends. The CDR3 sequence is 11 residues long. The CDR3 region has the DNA TGTGCCAGCAGCATTGCAGATACGCAGTATTTT. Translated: CASSIADTQYF.

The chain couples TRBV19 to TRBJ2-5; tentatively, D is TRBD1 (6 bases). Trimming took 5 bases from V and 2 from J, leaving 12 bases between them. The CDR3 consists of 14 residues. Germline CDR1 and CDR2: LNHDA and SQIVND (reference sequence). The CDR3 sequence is CASSGTGRQETQYF. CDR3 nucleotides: TGTGCCAGTAGTGGAACAGGGCGGCAAGAGACCCAGTACTTC.

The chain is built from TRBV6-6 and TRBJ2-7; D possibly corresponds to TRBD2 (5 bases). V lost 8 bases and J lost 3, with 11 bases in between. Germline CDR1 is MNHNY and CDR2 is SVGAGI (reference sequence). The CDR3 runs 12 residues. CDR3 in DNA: TGTGCCAGCCGGGAAGACTTCTACGAGCAGTACTTC. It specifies CASREDFYEQYF.

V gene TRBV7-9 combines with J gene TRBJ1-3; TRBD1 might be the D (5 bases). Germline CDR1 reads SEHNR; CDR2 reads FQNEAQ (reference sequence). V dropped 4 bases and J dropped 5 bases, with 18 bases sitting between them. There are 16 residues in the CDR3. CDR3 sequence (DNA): TGTGCCAGCAGCTCCCGGGGCTCAGACGGGCGAAACACCATATATTTT. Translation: CASSSRGSDGRNTIYF. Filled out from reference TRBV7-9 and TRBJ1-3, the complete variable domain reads DTGVSQNPRHKITKRGQNVTFRCDPISEHNRLYWYRQTLGQGPEFLTYFQNEAQLEKSRLLSDRFSAERPKGSFSTLEIQRTEQGDSAMYLCASSSRGSDGRNTIYFGEGSWLTVV.

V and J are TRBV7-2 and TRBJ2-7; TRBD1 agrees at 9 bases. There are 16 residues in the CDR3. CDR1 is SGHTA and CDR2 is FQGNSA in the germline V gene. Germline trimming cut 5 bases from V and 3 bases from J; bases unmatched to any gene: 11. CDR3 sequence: CASSPGKGQGYYEQYF. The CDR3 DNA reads TGTGCCAGCAGCCCCGGGAAGGGACAGGGATACTACGAGCAGTACTTC.

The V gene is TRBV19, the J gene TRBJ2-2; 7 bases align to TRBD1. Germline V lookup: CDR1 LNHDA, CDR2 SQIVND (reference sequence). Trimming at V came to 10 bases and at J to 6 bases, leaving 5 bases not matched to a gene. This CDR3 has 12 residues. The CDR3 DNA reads TGTGCCATTAGACAGGGTCCCGGGGAGCTGTTTTTT. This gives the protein CAIRQGPGELFF.

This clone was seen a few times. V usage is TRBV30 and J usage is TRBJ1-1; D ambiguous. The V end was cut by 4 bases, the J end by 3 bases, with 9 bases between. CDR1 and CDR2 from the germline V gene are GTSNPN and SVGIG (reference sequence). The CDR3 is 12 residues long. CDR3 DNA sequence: TGTGCCTGGACGGGCCGGTACACTGAAGCTTTCTTT. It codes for CAWTGRYTEAFF.

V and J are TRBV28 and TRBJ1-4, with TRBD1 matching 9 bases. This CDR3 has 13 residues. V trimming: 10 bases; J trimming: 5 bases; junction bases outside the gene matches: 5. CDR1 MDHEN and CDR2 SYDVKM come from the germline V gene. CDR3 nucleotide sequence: TGTGCCACCTCGGGACAGGGAAATGAAAAACTGTTTTTT. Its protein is CATSGQGNEKLFF.

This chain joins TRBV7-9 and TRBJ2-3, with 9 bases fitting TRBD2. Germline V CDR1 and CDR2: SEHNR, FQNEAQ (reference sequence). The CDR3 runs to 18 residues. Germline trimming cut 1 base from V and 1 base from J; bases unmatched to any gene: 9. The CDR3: CASSLEFQPSGGTDTQYF. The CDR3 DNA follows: TGTGCCAGCAGCTTAGAATTTCAGCCTAGCGGGGGCACAGATACGCAGTATTTT. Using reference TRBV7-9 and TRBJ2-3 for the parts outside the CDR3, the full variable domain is DTGVSQNPRHKITKRGQNVTFRCDPISEHNRLYWYRQTLGQGPEFLTYFQNEAQLEKSRLLSDRFSAERPKGSFSTLEIQRTEQGDSAMYLCASSLEFQPSGGTDTQYFGPGTRLTVL.

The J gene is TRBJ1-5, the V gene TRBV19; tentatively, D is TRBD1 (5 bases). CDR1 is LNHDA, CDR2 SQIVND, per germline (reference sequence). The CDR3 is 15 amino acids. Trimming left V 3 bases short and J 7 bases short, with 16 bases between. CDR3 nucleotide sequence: TGTGCCAGTAGTATGAGTGACGGGACGAGCCAGCCCCAGCATTTT. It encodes CASSMSDGTSQPQHF.

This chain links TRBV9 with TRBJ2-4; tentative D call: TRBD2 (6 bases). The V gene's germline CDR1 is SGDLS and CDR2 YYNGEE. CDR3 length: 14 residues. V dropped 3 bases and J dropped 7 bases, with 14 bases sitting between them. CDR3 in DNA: TGTGCCAGCAGCGAGAGGGGTGGGGGGAACATTCAGTACTTC. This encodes CASSERGGGNIQYF.

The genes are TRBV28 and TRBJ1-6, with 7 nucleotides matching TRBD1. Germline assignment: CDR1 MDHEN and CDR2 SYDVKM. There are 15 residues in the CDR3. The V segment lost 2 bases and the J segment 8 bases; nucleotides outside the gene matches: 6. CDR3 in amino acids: CASSLMGQRHSPLHF. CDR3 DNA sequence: TGTGCCAGCAGTTTAATGGGACAGAGACATTCACCCCTCCACTTT.

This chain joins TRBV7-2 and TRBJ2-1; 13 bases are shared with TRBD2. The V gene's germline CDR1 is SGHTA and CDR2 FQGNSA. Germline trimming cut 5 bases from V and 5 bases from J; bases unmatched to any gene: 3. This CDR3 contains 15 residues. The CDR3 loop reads CASSIGTSGDNEQFF. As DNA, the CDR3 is TGTGCCAGCAGCATCGGGACTAGCGGGGACAATGAGCAGTTCTTC.

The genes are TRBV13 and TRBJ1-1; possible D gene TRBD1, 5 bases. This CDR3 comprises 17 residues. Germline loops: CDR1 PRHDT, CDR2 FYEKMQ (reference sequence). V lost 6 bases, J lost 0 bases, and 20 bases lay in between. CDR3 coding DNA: TGTGCCAGCAGACCGGGGACGCCGCGCTTCATGAACACTGAAGCTTTCTTT. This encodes CASRPGTPRFMNTEAFF. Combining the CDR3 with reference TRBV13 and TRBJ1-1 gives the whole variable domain AAGVIQSPRHLIKEKRETATLKCYPIPRHDTVYWYQQGPGQDPQFLISFYEKMQSDKGSIPDRFSAQQFSDYHSELNMSSLELGDSALYFCASRPGTPRFMNTEAFFGQGTRLTVV.

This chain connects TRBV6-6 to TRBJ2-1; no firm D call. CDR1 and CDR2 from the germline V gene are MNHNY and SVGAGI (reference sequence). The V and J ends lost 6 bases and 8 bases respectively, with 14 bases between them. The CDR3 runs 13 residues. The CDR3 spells CASRLGPLDEQFF. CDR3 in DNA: TGTGCCAGCAGACTCGGCCCCCTCGATGAGCAGTTCTTC.

The CDR3 protein is CASSIRRQGTYEQYF. CDR3 nucleotide sequence: TGTGCCAGCAGTATCCGTCGACAGGGAACGTACGAGCAGTACTTC. V is TRBV27 and J is TRBJ2-7; 7 nucleotides agree with TRBD1. The germline V gene encodes CDR1 MNHEY and CDR2 SMNVEV (reference sequence). J lost 4 bases, V lost 5 bases, and 11 bases had no gene match. CDR3 size: 15 residues.

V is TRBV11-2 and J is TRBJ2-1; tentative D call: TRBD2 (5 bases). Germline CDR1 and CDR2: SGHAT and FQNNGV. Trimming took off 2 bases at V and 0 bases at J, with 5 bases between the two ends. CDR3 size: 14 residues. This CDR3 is CASSLSGSYNEQFF. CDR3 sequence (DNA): TGTGCCAGCAGCTTAAGCGGCTCCTACAATGAGCAGTTCTTC. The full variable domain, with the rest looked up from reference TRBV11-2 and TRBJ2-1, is EAGVAQSPRYKIIEKRQSVAFWCNPISGHATLYWYQQILGQGPKLLIQFQNNGVVDDSQLPKDRFSAERLKGVDSTLKIQPAKLEDSAVYLCASSLSGSYNEQFFGPGTRLTVL.